Listed here are 19 T cell receptor beta chains from one sample, sequenced in a study of T cell responses to AZD1222 COVID-19 vaccine. The assay was immunoSEQ multiplex PCR, and TCRdb's table has in-frame clones only and misses some. The sample lists 150,000 to 200,000 clones; roughly 91% were seen once. The source was peripheral blood, collected 28 days after the second AZD1222 dose. The receptor set was obtained from an adult who received the AZD1222 COVID-19 vaccine.

A remark on this clone: This CDR3 is also generated by other DNA sequences in the sample. The chain links TRBV19 to TRBJ1-5; TRBD1 matches at 8 bases. V was clipped by 4 bases and J by 7 bases; unmatched bases: 9. Per germline, CDR1 LNHDA and CDR2 SQIVND (reference sequence). The CDR3 sequence is 15 residues long. CDR3 region: CASSTGQGRFQPQHF. In DNA, the CDR3 is TGTGCCAGTAGTACTGGACAGGGACGATTCCAGCCCCAGCATTTT.

J is TRBJ2-1 and V is TRBV10-3; D uncertain. The germline V gene encodes CDR1 ENHRY and CDR2 SYGVKD. V lost 0 bases and J lost 4, with 13 bases in between. CDR3 length: 16 amino acids. The CDR3 region is CAISESARSYYNEQFF. The CDR3, as DNA: TGTGCCATCAGTGAGTCGGCGAGATCCTATTACAATGAGCAGTTCTTC.

The chain couples TRBV4-2 to TRBJ2-7; the match to TRBD1 covers 9 bases. Germline loops: CDR1 LGHNA, CDR2 YNFKEQ. With V trimmed by 2 bases and J by 3 bases, 5 bases remained unmatched. The CDR3 has 15 residues. CDR3 amino acids: CASSQYAGQGYEQYF. CDR3 coding DNA: TGTGCCAGCAGCCAATACGCGGGACAGGGCTACGAGCAGTACTTC.

The chain combines TRBV10-2 with TRBJ1-5; 11 bases match TRBD1. Trimming took 10 bases from V and 7 from J; bases not matched to a gene: 9. CDR1 is WSHSY and CDR2 is SAAADI in the germline V gene. The CDR3 extends over 14 amino acids. CDR3 region: CAISDRGREQPQHF. DNA for the CDR3: TGCGCCATTTCGGACAGGGGGCGCGAGCAGCCCCAGCATTTT.

This CDR3 is CASSEASGRPRTDTQYF. CDR3 in DNA: TGTGCCAGCAGCGAGGCTAGCGGGAGACCCCGCACAGATACGCAGTATTTT. The chain is built from TRBV5-4 and TRBJ2-3; TRBD2 matches 10 bases. CDR3 size: 17 residues. J was trimmed by 1 base and V by 4 bases; bases with no gene match: 9. In germline, CDR1 is SGHNT, CDR2 YYREEE (reference sequence).

This clone is a singleton in its sample. The chain links TRBV7-8 to TRBJ1-5; D is possibly TRBD1 (5 bases). The germline V gene has CDR1 SGHVS and CDR2 FQNEAQ. The ends were cut back, 1 base at V and 6 bases at J, with 16 bases in the middle. The CDR3 loop spans 16 amino acids. CDR3 residues: CASSLVLQGGGQPQHF. The CDR3 bases are TGTGCCAGCAGCTTAGTGCTTCAGGGCGGGGGTCAGCCCCAGCATTTT.

The V gene is TRBV5-1, the J gene TRBJ1-1, with TRBD1 identical over 11 bases. The length of the CDR3 is 15 residues. CDR1 is SGHRS and CDR2 is YFSETQ in the germline V gene. J was trimmed by 2 bases and V by 4 bases; bases with no gene match: 4. For the CDR3, the DNA is TGCGCCAGCAGCCCGAGGACAGGGGGCAACACTGAAGCTTTCTTT. It is translated as CASSPRTGGNTEAFF.

The chain couples TRBV10-3 to TRBJ2-7; D call uncertain. The V gene's germline CDR1 is ENHRY and CDR2 SYGVKD. The CDR3 loop spans 17 amino acids. The V end lost 1 base, the J end lost 0 bases, and 16 bases lay between the germline ends. The CDR3 is CAISEYPELLSSYEQYF. Written as DNA, the CDR3 is TGTGCCATCAGTGAGTACCCGGAGCTCTTAAGCTCCTACGAGCAGTACTTC.

This chain links TRBV7-6 with TRBJ2-1; 12 bases are shared with TRBD2. This CDR3 is 15 amino acids long. V lost 6 bases to trimming and J lost 8 bases; unmatched junction nucleotides: 8. Germline V gene data show CDR1 as SGHVS and CDR2 as FNYEAQ. The CDR3 bases are TGTGCCAGCAGGGCAACTAGCGGGAGGCGGGATGAGCAGTTCTTC. Translating it yields CASRATSGRRDEQFF.

V usage is TRBV3-1 (or the pseudogene TRBV3-2) and J usage is TRBJ2-5; 9 nucleotides match TRBD2. This CDR3 has 15 amino acids. Germline V gives CDR1 LGHDT, CDR2 YNNKEL (reference sequence). V shed 1 base, J shed 3 bases, and the junction held 3 bases outside the gene matches. CDR3 amino acids: CASSQGLAVKETQYF. CDR3 DNA: TGTGCCAGCAGCCAAGGACTAGCGGTTAAAGAGACCCAGTACTTC.

The rearrangement joins TRBV21-1 to TRBJ1-1. TRBV21-1 has pseudogene status. This CDR3 region has 16 residues. For the CDR3, the DNA is TGTGCCAGCAGCAAAGATATTCAGCCGGGGGTTACTGAAGCTTTCTTT. Its translation: CASSKDIQPGVTEAFF.

This rearrangement joins TRBV10-3 to TRBJ2-1; tentatively, D is TRBD2 (6 bases). The V gene's germline CDR1 is ENHRY and CDR2 SYGVKD. With 2 bases removed from V and 3 bases from J, the gap between germline ends came to 11 bases. The CDR3 totals 15 residues. The CDR3 reads CAISERGMNYNEQFF. The CDR3 region has the DNA TGTGCCATCAGTGAGCGGGGGATGAACTACAATGAGCAGTTCTTC.

This chain connects TRBV3-1 (or the pseudogene TRBV3-2) to TRBJ1-2; D uncertain. The CDR3 extends over 13 amino acids. Trimming took off 0 bases at V and 4 bases at J, with 6 bases between the two ends. Germline CDR1 is LGHDT and CDR2 is YNNKEL (reference sequence). The CDR3 nucleotides are TGTGCCAGCAGCCAAGATCATGGCTATGGCTACACCTTC. It translates to CASSQDHGYGYTF.

The chain's CDR3 is CASSSGQVPYGYTF. CDR3 DNA sequence: TGTGCCAGCAGTTCGGGACAGGTACCATATGGCTACACCTTC. This chain joins TRBV28 and TRBJ1-2; TRBD1 aligns across 8 bases. The CDR3 loop spans 14 amino acids. The germline V gene encodes CDR1 MDHEN and CDR2 SYDVKM. V lost 4 bases to trimming and J lost 5 bases; unmatched junction nucleotides: 6.

Only one count was recorded for this clone. This sequence joins TRBV12-3 or TRBV12-4 and TRBJ2-1; 11 nucleotides agree with TRBD1. Trimming removed 6 bases from V and 9 bases from J; junction bases left unmatched: 4. This CDR3 is built from 13 residues. The CDR3 DNA is TGTGCCAGCAGGCTTGGGACAGGGGGTGAGCAGTTCTTC. Protein: CASRLGTGGEQFF.

This clone was recorded once. The rearrangement joins TRBV25-1 to TRBJ1-5; the match to TRBD1 covers 7 bases. Germline V gives CDR1 MGHDK, CDR2 SYGVNS. The ends lost 5 bases at V and 3 bases at J; junction bases unmatched: 7. The CDR3 is made up of 15 amino acids. CDR3 sequence (DNA): TGTGCCAGCAGTCAAACAGGGGACCCCAATCAGCCCCAGCATTTT. The encoded protein is CASSQTGDPNQPQHF.

The V and J genes are TRBV10-3 and TRBJ2-7; 12 nucleotides match TRBD2. The CDR3 contains 12 residues. V was pared by 11 bases and J by 3 bases, with 2 bases of the junction left unmatched. CDR1 is ENHRY, CDR2 SYGVKD, per germline. In nucleotides, the CDR3 is TGTGCCGTGACTAGCGGGGGCTACGAGCAGTACTTC. This encodes CAVTSGGYEQYF.

This rearrangement joins TRBV27 to TRBJ2-3; 9 bases are a match to TRBD2. This CDR3 is built from 18 residues. In germline, CDR1 is MNHEY, CDR2 SMNVEV (reference sequence). Unmatched junction bases numbered 16, after V lost 2 bases and J lost 7 bases. The CDR3 protein is CASSLSAAPGLAGNTQYF. Here the CDR3 DNA reads TGTGCCAGCAGTTTAAGCGCCGCCCCGGGACTAGCTGGTAATACGCAGTATTTT.

The rearrangement uses TRBV12-3 or TRBV12-4 and TRBJ1-1, with unresolved D. Trimming pared 6 bases from V and 4 bases from J, leaving 12 bases between. CDR3 length equals 13 residues. The CDR3 here is CASRDPLSTEAFF. The CDR3 DNA reads TGTGCCAGCAGGGACCCATTGAGCACTGAAGCTTTCTTT.